This TCR beta chain was sequenced in a study of T-cell memory formation after mild COVID-19. Across the whole study: In these data, TCR clusters were largely donor specific. Overall study results and limits: Certain responding clones were present in pre-infection memory, suggesting participation of cross-reactive memory. Those CD4+ clones that contracted were mainly in CM and EM (CD8+ ones in EMRA).

cDNA libraries for TCR alpha and TCR beta, carrying sample barcodes and UMIs, came from 5'RACE with constant-segment primers. Each CDR3 protein gets one entry after TCRdb re-called the 5' RACE reads with MiXCR. The table lists about 390,000 distinct CDR3 sequences, about a sixth of them singletons, with 20% to 25% in the top ten. As concerns this clonotype: Antigen specificity is unknown.

The CDR3 spans 15 residues. Germline V lookup: CDR1 SEHNR, CDR2 FQNEAQ (reference sequence). Between the trimmed V and J ends, which lost 7 bases and 5 bases, there was a span of 18 bases. The sequenced sample was PBMCs or a T cell subset sorted from them (not recorded which). The receptor was isolated from a man aged 18-30 years who had mild COVID-19 (a few samples of this study predate the infection). Cell type and time point are not known. The chain links TRBV7-9 to TRBJ2-1; D might be TRBD1 (5 bases). CDR3 nucleotide sequence: TGTGCCAGCACCCACGGGCGCAGGGTCAACAATGAGCAGTTCTTC. This translates into CASTHGRRVNNEQFF. The full variable domain, in which reference TRBV7-9 and TRBJ2-1 provide the parts outside the CDR3, is DTGVSQNPRHKITKRGQNVTFRCDPISEHNRLYWYRQTLGQGPEFLTYFQNEAQLEKSRLLSDRFSAERPKGSFSTLEIQRTEQGDSAMYLCASTHGRRVNNEQFFGPGTRLTVL.